Below are 2 T cell receptor beta chains sequenced from a single sample in a study of beta chain features in type 1 diabetes. All of the isolated RNA was reverse transcribed, so expressed TCRB transcripts were sequenced. Assay used: immunoSEQ multiplex PCR; TCRdb lists only in-frame clones, some missing. Of 130,000 or so clones listed, about 9.7% are singletons. Sequencing was carried out using central memory CD4+ T cells from blood. The receptors stem from a woman aged 40 to 49 in good health.

In its sample, this clone was seen a few times. This chain uses TRBV14 with TRBJ2-1, with 8 bases matching TRBD2. The ends lost 1 base at V and 4 bases at J; junction bases unmatched: 12. This CDR3 has 18 residues. Looked up from germline, CDR1 is SGHDN and CDR2 is FVKESK. The CDR3, as DNA: TGTGCCAGCAGCCAAGTAGTTTCGAGGCTAGCGGGTTACAATGAGCAGTTCTTC. It translates to CASSQVVSRLAGYNEQFF.

This chain connects TRBV6-1 to TRBJ1-5; D is unresolved. V was clipped by 6 bases and J by 5 bases, with 17 bases between them. CDR1 is MNHNS and CDR2 is SASEGT in the germline V gene. The CDR3 has 15 residues. This CDR3 is CASSTTSTTYQPQHF. In nucleotides, the CDR3 is TGTGCCAGCAGCACGACATCGACAACGTATCAGCCCCAGCATTTT.